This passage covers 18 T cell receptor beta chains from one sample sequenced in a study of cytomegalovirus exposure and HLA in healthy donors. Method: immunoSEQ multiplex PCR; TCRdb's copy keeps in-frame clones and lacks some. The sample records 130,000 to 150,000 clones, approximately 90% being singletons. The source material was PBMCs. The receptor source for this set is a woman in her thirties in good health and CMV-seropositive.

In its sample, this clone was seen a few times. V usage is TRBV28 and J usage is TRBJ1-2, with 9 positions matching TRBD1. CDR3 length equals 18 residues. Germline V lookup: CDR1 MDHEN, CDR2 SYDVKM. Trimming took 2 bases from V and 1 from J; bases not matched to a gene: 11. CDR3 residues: CASSLGGTGKEINYGYTF. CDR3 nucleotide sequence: TGTGCCAGCAGTTTAGGAGGGACAGGGAAAGAGATTAACTATGGCTACACCTTC.

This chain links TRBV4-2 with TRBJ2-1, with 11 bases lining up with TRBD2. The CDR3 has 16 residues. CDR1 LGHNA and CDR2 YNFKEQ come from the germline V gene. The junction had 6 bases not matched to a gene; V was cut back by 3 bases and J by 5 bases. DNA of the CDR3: TGTGCCAGCAGCCACCAGGGACTAGCGGCCGACAATGAGCAGTTCTTC. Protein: CASSHQGLAADNEQFF.

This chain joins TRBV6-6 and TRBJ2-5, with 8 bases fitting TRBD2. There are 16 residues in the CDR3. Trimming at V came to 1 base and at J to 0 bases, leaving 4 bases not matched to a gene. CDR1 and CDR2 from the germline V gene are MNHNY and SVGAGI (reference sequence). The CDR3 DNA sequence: TGTGCCAGCAGTTACTGGGGGCGGGGGGACCAAGAGACCCAGTACTTC. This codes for CASSYWGRGDQETQYF.

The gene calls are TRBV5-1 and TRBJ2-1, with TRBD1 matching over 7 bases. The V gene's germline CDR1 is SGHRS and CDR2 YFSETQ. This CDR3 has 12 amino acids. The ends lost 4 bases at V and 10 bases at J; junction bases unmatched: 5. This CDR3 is CASSKGTDEQFF. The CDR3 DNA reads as TGCGCCAGCAGCAAAGGGACAGACGAGCAGTTCTTC.

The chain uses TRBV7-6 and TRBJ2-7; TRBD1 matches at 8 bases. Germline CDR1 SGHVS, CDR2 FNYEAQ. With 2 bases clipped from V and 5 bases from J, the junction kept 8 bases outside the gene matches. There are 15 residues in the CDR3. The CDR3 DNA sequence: TGTGCCAGCAGCTTATACCCCGACAGGGGACACGAGCAGTACTTC. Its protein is CASSLYPDRGHEQYF. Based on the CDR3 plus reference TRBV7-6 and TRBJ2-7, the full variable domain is GAGVSQSPRYKVTKRGQDVALRCDPISGHVSLYWYRQALGQGPEFLTYFNYEAQQDKSGLPNDRFSAERPEGSISTLTIQRTEQRDSAMYRCASSLYPDRGHEQYFGPGTRLTVT.

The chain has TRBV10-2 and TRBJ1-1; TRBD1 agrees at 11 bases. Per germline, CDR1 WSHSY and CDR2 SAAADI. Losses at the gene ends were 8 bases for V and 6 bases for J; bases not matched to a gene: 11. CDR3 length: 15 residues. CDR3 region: CASSPGTGGTAEAFF. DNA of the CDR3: TGCGCCAGCTCCCCCGGGACAGGGGGTACGGCTGAAGCTTTCTTT.

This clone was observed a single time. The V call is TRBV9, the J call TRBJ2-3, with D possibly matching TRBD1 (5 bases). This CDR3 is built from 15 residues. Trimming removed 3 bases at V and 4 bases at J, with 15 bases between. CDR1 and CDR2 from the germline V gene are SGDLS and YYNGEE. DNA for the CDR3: TGTGCCAGCAGCGGCTGGGGCCCGCTGCCAGATACGCAGTATTTT. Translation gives CASSGWGPLPDTQYF.

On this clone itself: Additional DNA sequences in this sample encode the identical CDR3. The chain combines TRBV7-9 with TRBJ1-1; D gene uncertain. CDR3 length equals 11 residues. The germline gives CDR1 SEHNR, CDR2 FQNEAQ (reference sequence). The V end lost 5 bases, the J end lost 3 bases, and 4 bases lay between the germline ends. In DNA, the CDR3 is TGTGCCAGCAGCCCCTACACTGAAGCTTTCTTT. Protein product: CASSPYTEAFF.

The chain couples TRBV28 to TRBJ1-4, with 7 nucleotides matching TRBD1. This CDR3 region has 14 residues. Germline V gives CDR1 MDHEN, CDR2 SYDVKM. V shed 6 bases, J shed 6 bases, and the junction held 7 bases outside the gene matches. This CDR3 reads CASSRQGGDEKLFF. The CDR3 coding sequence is TGTGCCAGCAGCCGACAGGGTGGAGATGAAAAACTGTTTTTT. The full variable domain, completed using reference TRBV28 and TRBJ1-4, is DVKVTQSSRYLVKRTGEKVFLECVQDMDHENMFWYRQDPGLGLRLIYFSYDVKMKEKGDIPEGYSVSREKKERFSLILESASTNQTSMYLCASSRQGGDEKLFFGSGTQLSVL.

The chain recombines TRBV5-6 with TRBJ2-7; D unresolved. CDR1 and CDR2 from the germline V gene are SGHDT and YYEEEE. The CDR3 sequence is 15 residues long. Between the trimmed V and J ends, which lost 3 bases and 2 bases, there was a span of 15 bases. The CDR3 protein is CASSSPTGSPYEQYF. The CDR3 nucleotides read TGTGCCAGCAGCTCCCCGACTGGATCGCCCTACGAGCAGTACTTC.

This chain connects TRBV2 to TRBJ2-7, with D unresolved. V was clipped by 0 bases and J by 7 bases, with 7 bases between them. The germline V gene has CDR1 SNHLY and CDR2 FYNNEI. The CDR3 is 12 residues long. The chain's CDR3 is CASSEALLEQYF. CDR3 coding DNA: TGTGCCAGCAGTGAAGCGCTTCTAGAGCAGTACTTC.

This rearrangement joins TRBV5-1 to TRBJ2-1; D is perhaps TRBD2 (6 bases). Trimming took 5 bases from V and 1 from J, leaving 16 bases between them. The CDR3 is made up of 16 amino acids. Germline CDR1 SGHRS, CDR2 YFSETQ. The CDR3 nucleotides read TGCGCCAGCAGTCAAGGGCCCAGCGGGTCCTACAATGAGCAGTTCTTC. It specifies CASSQGPSGSYNEQFF.

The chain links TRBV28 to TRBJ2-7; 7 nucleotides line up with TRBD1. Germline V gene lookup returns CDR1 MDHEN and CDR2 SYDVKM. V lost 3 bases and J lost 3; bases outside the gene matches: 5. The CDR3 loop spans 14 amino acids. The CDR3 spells CASSLGDRLYEQYF. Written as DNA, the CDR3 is TGTGCCAGCAGTTTGGGGGACAGACTCTACGAGCAGTACTTC.

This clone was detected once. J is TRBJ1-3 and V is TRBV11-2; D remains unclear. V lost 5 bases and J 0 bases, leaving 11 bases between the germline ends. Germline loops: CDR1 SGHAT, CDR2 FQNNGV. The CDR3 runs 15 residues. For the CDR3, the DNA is TGTGCCAGCAGCCCCCGGTACGGCTCTGGAAACACCATATATTTT. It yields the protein CASSPRYGSGNTIYF.

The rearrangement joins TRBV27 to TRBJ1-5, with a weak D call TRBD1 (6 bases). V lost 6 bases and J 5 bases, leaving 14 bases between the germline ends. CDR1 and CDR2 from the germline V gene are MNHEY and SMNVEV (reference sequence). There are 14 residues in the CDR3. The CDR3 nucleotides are TGTGCCAGCAGCTTCACAGGGATGCATCAGCCCCAGCATTTT. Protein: CASSFTGMHQPQHF.

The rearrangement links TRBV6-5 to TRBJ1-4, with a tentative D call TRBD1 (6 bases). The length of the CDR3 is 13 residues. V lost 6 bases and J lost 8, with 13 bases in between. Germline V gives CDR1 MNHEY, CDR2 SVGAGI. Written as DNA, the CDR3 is TGTGCCAGCAGGCAGGGGAGCTTCGAAAAACTGTTTTTT. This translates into CASRQGSFEKLFF.

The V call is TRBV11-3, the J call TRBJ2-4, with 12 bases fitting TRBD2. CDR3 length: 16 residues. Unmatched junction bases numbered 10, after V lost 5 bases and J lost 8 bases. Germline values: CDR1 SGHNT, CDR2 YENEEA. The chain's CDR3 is CASSPPSGGVGDIQYF. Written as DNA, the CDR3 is TGTGCCAGCAGCCCACCTAGCGGGGGGGTGGGAGACATTCAGTACTTC.

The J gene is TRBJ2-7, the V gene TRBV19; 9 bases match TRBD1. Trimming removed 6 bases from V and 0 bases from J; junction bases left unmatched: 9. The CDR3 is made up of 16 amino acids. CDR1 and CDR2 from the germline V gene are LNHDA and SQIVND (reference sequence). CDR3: CASSPPRDRASYEQYF. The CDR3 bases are TGTGCCAGTAGCCCCCCCCGGGACAGGGCCTCCTACGAGCAGTACTTC.